This TCR beta chain came from a study of blood T cell repertoires in COVID-19. Across the study: Acute-phase and convalescent COVID-19 samples originated in the United States, Italy and Spain. Nucleic acid was either cDNA or gDNA, and it came from T cells, B-cell-depleted T cells, or PBMCs.

In the original analysis: It was from reference gene primer amplification that nucleated cell counts were estimated. Sequencing used immunoSEQ multiplex PCR; TCRdb keeps in-frame clones, though not all of them. V, J and clone size derive from that table, while D and trimming were established from the DNA sequence. Counted here are about 80,000 clones, about four fifths occurring once; the ten biggest clones make up approximately 12%. V lost 10 bases, J lost 0 bases, and 10 bases lay in between. The germline gives CDR1 MNHEY, CDR2 SVGAGI. The CDR3 length is 13 residues. The origin of this receptor is a man aged 80 or over with acute or convalescent COVID-19. The chain joins TRBV6-5 to TRBJ2-4; no definite D call. The sample consisted of peripheral blood. CDR3 DNA: TGTGCCATCAATGGAGTAGCCAAAAACATTCAGTACTTC. This gives the protein CAINGVAKNIQYF.